This TCR beta chain was identified in a study of shared clonotypes between healthy human individuals. On the study more broadly: Researchers drew samples from two women and a few men aged 18 to 49.

To note about this clone: Its antigen remains unidentified.

The study, taken as a whole, reports: Richness estimates generally favored naive over memory subsets. A few donors had around 5% of their naive CD4 clonotypes in common. Compared with clonotypes that all four donors shared, non-shared clonotypes had lower generation probabilities.

Sequencing used immunoSEQ multiplex PCR; TCRdb keeps in-frame clones, though not all of them. The profile shows roughly 2 million clones, roughly 94% of them singletons. This CDR3 is built from 14 residues. Looked up from germline, CDR1 is SGHVS and CDR2 is FNYEAQ. Trimming cost V 0 bases and J 11 bases, with 11 bases left between them. The material sequenced was naive CD4+ T cells sorted from blood. Documented subset: CD45RA+ positively selected. The TCR originated in a man between 18 and 29 years old in good health. This chain connects TRBV7-6 to TRBJ1-6; D uncertain. This CDR3 is CASSLAVMEAPLHF. CDR3 DNA: TGTGCCAGCAGCTTAGCGGTTATGGAAGCACCCCTCCACTTT.